The clone carrying this T cell receptor beta chain showed up just once. Its antigen remains unknown. This sample is drawn from a study of cytomegalovirus exposure and HLA in healthy donors. Primers for the PCR totalled 60 Vbeta and 13 Jbeta. The data were produced by immunoSEQ multiplex PCR, yet TCRdb's version contains in-frame clones alone and is incomplete. The sample has around 100,000 clones, 74% seen once. General observations from the study: For most TCR beta V segments, an earlier analysis put the productive rate at about 87% or about 30% of the time. Published work reported that the classifier diagnosed cytomegalovirus status with high specificity and sensitivity. A later analysis linked a missense DCLRE1C variant to TCR beta V- and J-gene trimming.

CDR3 size: 12 residues. This clonotype was obtained from a man in his fifties or sixties in good health and CMV-seropositive. The sequenced sample was PBMCs. J is TRBJ2-2 and V is TRBV21-1; the D segment call TRBD2 is taken from the table without a DNA check. TRBV21-1 is reported as a pseudogene. The CDR3 loop is CASYSNTGELFF. CDR3 DNA sequence: TGTGCCAGTTATTCGAACACCGGGGAGCTGTTTTTT.